This entry is about one TCR beta chain. The data are from a study of beta chain features in type 1 diabetes. Looking at the study overall: Age, gender, cell numbers and subset yield matched between patients and controls.

The isolated RNA, all of it, was reverse transcribed, so expressed TCRB transcripts were what got sequenced. The data were produced by immunoSEQ multiplex PCR, yet TCRdb's version contains in-frame clones alone and is incomplete. The table records 200,000 to 250,000 clones, 7.5% to 10% of them present only once. The sequencing input was naive CD4+ T cells from blood. The clonotype originates from a woman aged 18-30 years in good health.

Here the CDR3 reads CASSSRRLAGADTQYF. CDR3 in DNA: TGTGCCAGCAGCTCCCGACGACTAGCGGGAGCAGATACGCAGTATTTT. The chain carries TRBV5-4 and TRBJ2-3; 12 bases are shared with TRBD2. Germline V lookup: CDR1 SGHNT, CDR2 YYREEE (reference sequence). Unmatched junction bases numbered 6, after V lost 3 bases and J lost 4 bases. This CDR3 is built from 16 residues.